This is a list of T cell receptor beta chains from one sample in a study of control samples from healthy donors and cancer patients. Using immunoSEQ multiplex PCR, the repertoire was profiled, and TCRdb retains in-frame clones only, with some absent. The sample holds 250,000 to 300,000 clones, almost 85% seen once. The material sequenced was PBMCs. These receptors originate from a woman in her sixties or seventies with lung cancer. CDR3s include the opening cysteine and the closing phenylalanine or tryptophan. The order of the fields is V gene, J gene, D gene, clone size, CDR3 DNA, CDR3 protein. A D gene is named only where the DNA matches it firmly. Size is stated for part of the rows, as once, few or many counts, or as a class when the clone is expanded.

TRBV12-3/TRBV12-4	TRBJ1-2	TRBD1	.	TGTGCCAGCAGTAATTACCGGGACAGCGACTACACCTTC	CASSNYRDSDYTF
TRBV20-1	TRBJ2-5	.	.	TGCAGTGCTAGCGGGGAGAAGACCCAGTACTTC	CSASGEKTQYF
TRBV5-5	TRBJ1-4	.	.	TGTGCCAGCAGCTTAGGAGGGATAAGTGAAAAACTGTTTTTT	CASSLGGISEKLFF
TRBV7-6	TRBJ2-3	TRBD2	.	TGTGCCAGCAGCTTATCGATCAGCGGGAGTAGAACAGATACGCAGTATTTT	CASSLSISGSRTDTQYF
TRBV6-2/TRBV6-3	TRBJ2-3	.	once	TGTGCCAGCAGTACAGGGGGGGCAGGGGCAGATACGCAGTATTTT	CASSTGGAGADTQYF
TRBV28	TRBJ1-1	.	.	TGTGCCAGCACCGGACCGTCGAACACTGAAGCTTTCTTT	CASTGPSNTEAFF
TRBV27	TRBJ1-4	.	.	TGTGCCAGCAGCCCGCAGGGGTCTGCAACTAATGAAAAACTGTTTTTT	CASSPQGSATNEKLFF
TRBV19	TRBJ1-2	.	.	TGTGCCAGTAGTGTACAGGGTAGGAGCTACACCTTC	CASSVQGRSYTF
TRBV19	TRBJ1-5	.	.	TGTGCCAGTAGTAGGGGGACCCCCGCGGGAGTGAATCAGCCCCAGCATTTT	CASSRGTPAGVNQPQHF
TRBV19	TRBJ2-7	TRBD1	.	TGTGCCAGTAGTGTTGGGACAGGAACATCCTACGAGCAGTACTTC	CASSVGTGTSYEQYF
TRBV5-1	TRBJ2-3	TRBD2	.	TGCGCCAGCAGATATATTAGCGGGGCAACAGATACGCAGTATTTT	CASRYISGATDTQYF
TRBV2	TRBJ2-3	.	.	TGTGCCAGCACCATGTCAGATACGCAGTATTTT	CASTMSDTQYF
TRBV11-2	TRBJ1-3	.	.	TGTGCCAGCAGCTTAGAGCCACGAAACACCATATATTTT	CASSLEPRNTIYF
TRBV7-9	TRBJ1-4	.	.	TGTGCCAGCAGCCCCGGACGGAGGGATGAACGGAAACTGTTTTTT	CASSPGRRDERKLFF
TRBV11-3	TRBJ2-3	TRBD1	few	TGTGCCAGCAGCCCCGGGACAGGGTCCCGCACAGATACGCAGTATTTT	CASSPGTGSRTDTQYF
TRBV18	TRBJ1-2	TRBD1	few	TGTGCCAGCTCATCGGGTGGACAGGGGGCCTATGGCTACACCTTC	CASSSGGQGAYGYTF
TRBV5-4	TRBJ1-2	TRBD1	.	TGTGCCAGCAGCTCGACAGGGGGCCTCCTCTATGGCTACACCTTC	CASSSTGGLLYGYTF
TRBV2	TRBJ1-2	.	.	TGTGCCAGCAGTCTCGGGGGCCTTTCTGGCTACACCTTC	CASSLGGLSGYTF
TRBV7-9	TRBJ1-1	TRBD1	.	TGTGCCAGCAGCTTAACAGGGGGGAACACTGAAGCTTTCTTT	CASSLTGGNTEAFF
TRBV4-2	TRBJ2-1	.	.	TGTGCCAGCAGCGAACGTTACAATGAGCAGTTCTTC	CASSERYNEQFF
TRBV4-2	TRBJ1-5	TRBD1	once	TGTGCCAGCAGCCAAGACAGGGGGAGCAATCAGCCCCAGCATTTT	CASSQDRGSNQPQHF
TRBV2	TRBJ1-2	TRBD1	.	TGTGCCAGTAGTAGACAGGGGGTACCCTATGGCTACACCTTC	CASSRQGVPYGYTF
TRBV18	TRBJ1-6	.	.	TGTGCCAGCTCCGGACAGAGGAGCTCCTATAATTCACCCCTCCACTTT	CASSGQRSSYNSPLHF
TRBV5-1	TRBJ1-2	TRBD1	.	TGCGCCAGCAGCCTGACAGGGCCGTATGGCTACACCTTC	CASSLTGPYGYTF
TRBV5-1	TRBJ2-1	TRBD1	.	TGCGCCAGCAGCGCTGGGACAGGGGGTAACAATGAGCAGTTCTTC	CASSAGTGGNNEQFF
TRBV6-2/TRBV6-3	TRBJ1-1	.	.	TGTGCCAGCAGTTACTCACAGCTGAACACTGAAGCTTTCTTT	CASSYSQLNTEAFF
TRBV2	TRBJ2-3	.	few	TGTGCCAGCAAAGCACCACAGGACAGTACAGATACGCAGTATTTT	CASKAPQDSTDTQYF
TRBV2	TRBJ2-7	.	.	TGTGCCAGCAGAAGCGACAGCTACGAGCAGTACTTC	CASRSDSYEQYF
TRBV4-1	TRBJ2-2	.	.	TGCGCCAGCTCGGGACATATGAACACCGGGGAGCTGTTTTTT	CASSGHMNTGELFF
TRBV7-8	TRBJ2-7	TRBD1	.	TGTGCCAGCAGCTTTGGACAGGGGACGGGTGAGCAGTACTTC	CASSFGQGTGEQYF
TRBV9	TRBJ1-3	.	.	TGTGCCAGCAGCGTTCTGGGGGACACCATATATTTT	CASSVLGDTIYF
TRBV5-6	TRBJ2-4	.	.	TGTGCCAGCAGCTTGCCCGGGGGTTTAGCCAAAAACATTCAGTACTTC	CASSLPGGLAKNIQYF
TRBV5-8	TRBJ2-3	.	.	TGTGCCAGCAGCTTGGGCGCCCGCCGCACAGATACGCAGTATTTT	CASSLGARRTDTQYF
TRBV5-1	TRBJ2-5	.	.	TGCGCCAGCAGCTTAGGCCAAGAGACCCAGTACTTC	CASSLGQETQYF
TRBV6-2/TRBV6-3	TRBJ1-1	.	.	TGTGCCAGCAGTTACGGGACACGTATCCCTGAAGCTTTCTTT	CASSYGTRIPEAFF
TRBV9	TRBJ2-1	.	.	TGTGCCAGCAGTTACTCGGGGAATTCTTACAATGAGCAGTTCTTC	CASSYSGNSYNEQFF
TRBV28	TRBJ2-2	.	.	TGTGCCAGCAGCCTGGGGGCAGCCGCTGGGGAGCTGTTTTTT	CASSLGAAAGELFF
TRBV30	TRBJ2-4	.	.	TGTGCCTGGAGGCGGAGAACGAACCCAGCCGCCAAAAACATTCAGTACTTC	CAWRRRTNPAAKNIQYF
TRBV6-5	TRBJ2-5	TRBD2	.	TGTGCCAGCAGTTACCCTAACGGTCGGGGGGGGACCCAGTACTTC	CASSYPNGRGGTQYF
TRBV12-3/TRBV12-4	TRBJ2-1	.	few	TGTGCCAGCAGGCAATCGCAATTCGATGAGCAGTTCTTC	CASRQSQFDEQFF
TRBV11-3	TRBJ2-2	.	once	TGTGCCAGCAGCTTAGAGCTAGGCACCGGGGAGCTGTTTTTT	CASSLELGTGELFF
TRBV18	TRBJ1-5	TRBD1	.	TGTGCCAGCTCCCATGGGACAGCCGGAAGGGGTCAGCCCCAGCATTTT	CASSHGTAGRGQPQHF
TRBV5-6	TRBJ2-7	.	.	TGTGCCAGCAGCTTGTGGAGGGGCCCGTTAGGCGAGCAGTACTTC	CASSLWRGPLGEQYF
TRBV12-5	TRBJ2-2	.	once	TGTGCTAGTGGTTTGTACGGGTCCGGGGAGCTGTTTTTT	CASGLYGSGELFF
TRBV18	TRBJ1-4	TRBD1	.	TGTGCCAGCTCACTACAGGGGACTAATGAAAAACTGTTTTTT	CASSLQGTNEKLFF
TRBV11-2	TRBJ1-2	TRBD1	.	TGTGCCAGCAGCTCAGGGGGCGCGGGGGGCTACACCTTC	CASSSGGAGGYTF
TRBV19	TRBJ2-7	.	.	TGTGCCAGTAAACATTCAGGAGACTACGAGCAGTACTTC	CASKHSGDYEQYF
TRBV7-8	TRBJ2-7	TRBD2	.	TGTGCCAGCAGCTTAGGCGGGAGATGGAACGAGCAGTACTTC	CASSLGGRWNEQYF
TRBV7-9	TRBJ1-2	TRBD1	.	TGTGCCAGCAGCCAGGGGACAGCCGCCGGCTATGGCTACACCTTC	CASSQGTAAGYGYTF
TRBV9	TRBJ2-2	TRBD2	.	TGTGCCAGCAGCGTGAGCGGGAGTGTAGGCACCGGGGAGCTGTTTTTT	CASSVSGSVGTGELFF
TRBV19	TRBJ2-1	.	.	TGTGCCAGTAGTATAGATCCCCCCTACAATGAGCAGTTCTTC	CASSIDPPYNEQFF
TRBV6-5	TRBJ1-2	.	.	TGTGCCAGCAGTTCGAGCACCATCTATGGCTACACCTTC	CASSSSTIYGYTF